This T cell receptor (beta chain) was documented in a study of blood T cells in healthy people across ages. Points from the study as a whole: Long-lived donors exceeded aged donors in naive CD4+ cells and diversity.

Next came a second PCR, run for about 7 to 12 cycles, which used a sample-barcoded 5' primer along with a J-beta primer mix. Tagging of each cDNA molecule was performed by a template-switch adaptor with 12 random nucleotides. Any given sample supplied a minimum of 3 million CDR3-containing paired-end reads. One entry per CDR3 protein, called by TCRdb with MiXCR from the 5' RACE reads. The data show 650,000 to 700,000 distinct CDR3 sequences, 52% seen once. Points on this clonotype: Antigen specificity is unknown.

The sequenced material came from blood. The receptor was isolated from a woman older than 75 in good health.

The CDR3 DNA sequence: TGTGCCAGCAGTCCCTTGGGACAGGGGAGACGTGGATATGGCTACACCTTC. The encoded protein is CASSPLGQGRRGYGYTF. The chain couples TRBV28 to TRBJ1-2; 10 bases fit TRBD1. Germline CDR1 is MDHEN and CDR2 is SYDVKM. V shed 5 bases and J 5 bases; nucleotides not matched to a gene: 14. CDR3 size: 17 residues.